The 8 T cell receptor beta chains below all came from one sample that was sequenced in a study of T cell responses to AZD1222 COVID-19 vaccine. Here immunoSEQ multiplex PCR was the method, and the copy in TCRdb shows in-frame clones only, minus some. The sample lists 130,000 to 150,000 clones, approximately 90% occurring once. The sequences come from peripheral blood, collected on day 0 of AZD1222 vaccination. The receptors derive from an adult in good health.

The J gene is TRBJ2-1, the V gene TRBV28; perhaps D is TRBD1 or TRBD2 (5 bases each). V lost 5 bases, J lost 5 bases, and 19 bases lay in between. The CDR3 loop spans 16 amino acids. The germline V gene has CDR1 MDHEN and CDR2 SYDVKM. CDR3 residues: CASSTPGRPGNNEQFF. CDR3 sequence (DNA): TGTGCCAGCAGTACTCCGGGACGACCTGGCAACAATGAGCAGTTCTTC.

This chain uses TRBV10-3 with TRBJ1-1, with D possibly being TRBD1 (5 bases). V lost 2 bases and J lost 4, with 5 bases in between. Germline-derived CDR1 and CDR2 are ENHRY and SYGVKD. CDR3 length: 12 amino acids. The CDR3 DNA follows: TGTGCCATCAGTGAGGGGGGCACTGAAGCTTTCTTT. Residues: CAISEGGTEAFF.

The chain is built from TRBV11-2 and TRBJ2-3; D ambiguous. The germline V and J ends were trimmed by 3 bases and 2 bases, with 15 bases remaining between them. This CDR3 spans 16 amino acids. Germline V gene data show CDR1 as SGHAT and CDR2 as FQNNGV. The DNA for the CDR3 is TGTGCCAGCAGCTTTATCGTAGGCAGCTCCACAGATACGCAGTATTTT. Its translation is CASSFIVGSSTDTQYF. Combining the CDR3 with reference TRBV11-2 and TRBJ2-3 gives the whole variable domain EAGVAQSPRYKIIEKRQSVAFWCNPISGHATLYWYQQILGQGPKLLIQFQNNGVVDDSQLPKDRFSAERLKGVDSTLKIQPAKLEDSAVYLCASSFIVGSSTDTQYFGPGTRLTVL.

This rearrangement joins TRBV7-9 to TRBJ2-1; 8 bases map to TRBD2. Germline V gene lookup returns CDR1 SEHNR and CDR2 FQNEAQ (reference sequence). CDR3 size: 16 residues. V shed 1 base, J shed 2 bases, and the junction held 4 bases outside the gene matches. The CDR3 is CASSLGISGTYNEQFF. The CDR3 DNA follows: TGTGCCAGCAGCTTAGGTATTAGCGGGACCTACAATGAGCAGTTCTTC.

This chain links TRBV27 with TRBJ2-2; 7 nucleotides agree with TRBD1. CDR3 length: 14 residues. The V gene end was trimmed by 6 bases and the J gene end by 7 bases; junction bases not matched to a gene: 8. In germline, CDR1 is MNHEY, CDR2 SMNVEV (reference sequence). CDR3 nucleotides: TGTGCCAGCAGACGACAGGGTTTGGTCGGGGAGCTGTTTTTT. Encoded protein: CASRRQGLVGELFF.

This chain joins TRBV28 and TRBJ1-6, with a possible D match to TRBD1 (6 bases). The CDR3 extends over 15 amino acids. V lost 3 bases, J lost 9 bases, and 15 bases lay in between. Germline V CDR1 and CDR2: MDHEN, SYDVKM. This CDR3 reads CASSFRTAGGSPLHF. Here the CDR3 DNA reads TGTGCCAGCAGTTTCCGGACAGCCGGAGGTTCACCCCTCCACTTT.

The V gene is TRBV4-2, the J gene TRBJ1-3; D ambiguous. V was pared by 4 bases and J by 3 bases, with 13 bases between. The CDR3 loop spans 15 amino acids. CDR1 and CDR2 (germline): LGHNA, YNFKEQ. The CDR3, as DNA: TGTGCCAGCAGCCCGACCTCGGGTTTTGGAAACACCATATATTTT. As protein: CASSPTSGFGNTIYF.

This clone is a singleton in its sample. The chain couples TRBV5-1 to TRBJ2-7; perhaps TRBD2 as D (6 bases). Germline CDR1 is SGHRS and CDR2 is YFSETQ. Trimming removed 0 bases at V and 2 bases at J, with 12 bases between. This CDR3 is 15 amino acids long. DNA for the CDR3: TGCGCCAGCAGCTTGGGTTCGGGAGCCGCCTACGAGCAGTACTTC. Its translation is CASSLGSGAAYEQYF.